A single sample gave rise to the 28 T cell receptor beta chains below, sequenced in a study of lymphopenia after photon versus proton radiotherapy. The protocol was immunoSEQ multiplex PCR, while the TCRdb copy is restricted to in-frame clones and leaves out a portion. This table has tens of thousands of clones, about nine tenths appearing once. The sequencing here drew on peripheral blood, taken from a patient treated with proton-based radiotherapy. These receptors all stem from a man aged 80 or over with esophageal cancer.

This sequence joins TRBV7-9 and TRBJ1-2, with 8 positions matching TRBD1. V gave up 5 bases and J gave up 4 bases; unmatched junction bases: 6. From germline, CDR1 is SEHNR and CDR2 FQNEAQ (reference sequence). The CDR3 runs 14 residues. The CDR3 spells CASSPTGVAYGYTF. The CDR3 DNA sequence: TGTGCCAGCAGCCCGACAGGGGTAGCCTATGGCTACACCTTC. The variable domain in full, with the rest retrieved from reference TRBV7-9 and TRBJ1-2, is DTGVSQNPRHKITKRGQNVTFRCDPISEHNRLYWYRQTLGQGPEFLTYFQNEAQLEKSRLLSDRFSAERPKGSFSTLEIQRTEQGDSAMYLCASSPTGVAYGYTFGSGTRLTVV.

This chain's CDR3 is CASSLALSGNQPQHF. The CDR3, as DNA: TGTGCCAGCAGCTTAGCGCTTAGTGGCAATCAGCCCCAGCATTTT. The chain carries TRBV7-2 and TRBJ1-5; D gene ambiguous. With 0 bases removed from V and 2 bases from J, the gap between germline ends came to 8 bases. The CDR3 spans 15 residues. CDR1 is SGHTA, CDR2 FQGNSA, per germline.

The V gene is TRBV4-2, the J gene TRBJ2-2, with TRBD1 matching 11 bases. CDR1 LGHNA and CDR2 YNFKEQ come from the germline V gene. V lost 0 bases, J lost 7 bases, and 10 bases stayed unmatched. CDR3 size: 18 residues. CDR3 bases: TGTGCCAGCAGCCAAGATCTAGGGGGACAGGGGGTTGGCGGGGAGCTGTTTTTT. Residues: CASSQDLGGQGVGGELFF.

The V and J genes are TRBV6-5 and TRBJ2-7; the match to TRBD2 covers 11 bases. Germline trimming cut 4 bases from V and 3 bases from J; bases unmatched to any gene: 8. This CDR3 is 16 amino acids long. Germline assignment: CDR1 MNHEY and CDR2 SVGAGI. This CDR3 reads CASSSGTGTSGYEQYF. DNA for the CDR3: TGTGCCAGCAGTTCAGGAACCGGGACTAGCGGCTACGAGCAGTACTTC.

This chain uses TRBV15 with TRBJ2-1; no clear D gene. CDR3 length: 15 amino acids. Germline V gene data show CDR1 as LNHNV and CDR2 as YYDKDF (reference sequence). Trimming shortened V by 1 base and J by 7 bases, and 14 bases separated the two germline ends. CDR3 nucleotides: TGTGCCACCAGCAGAGTAGGCCATCACTCAAATGAGCAGTTCTTC. Protein: CATSRVGHHSNEQFF.

This chain's CDR3 is CASSAATGGNNSPLHF. Written as DNA, the CDR3 is TGCGCCAGCAGCGCGGCGACTGGGGGGAATAATTCACCCCTCCACTTT. This chain joins TRBV5-1 and TRBJ1-6; tentative D call: TRBD1 (5 bases). The ends were cut back, 4 bases at V and 5 bases at J, with 16 bases in the middle. Germline CDR1 reads SGHRS; CDR2 reads YFSETQ. CDR3 length equals 16 residues.

The rearrangement links TRBV4-2 to TRBJ2-3; 10 positions agree with TRBD1. Looked up from germline, CDR1 is LGHNA and CDR2 is YNFKEQ. This CDR3 contains 17 residues. The V segment lost 4 bases and the J segment 3 bases; nucleotides outside the gene matches: 10. Here the CDR3 reads CASSPRGDRGATDTQYF. The CDR3 nucleotides read TGTGCCAGCAGCCCACGGGGGGACAGGGGAGCAACAGATACGCAGTATTTT.

This chain uses TRBV18 with TRBJ1-4; D is unclear. Germline-derived CDR1 and CDR2 are KGHSH and LQKENI. The V and J ends lost 2 bases and 5 bases respectively, with 6 bases between them. The CDR3 length is 13 residues. Here the CDR3 reads CASSPSRNEKLFF. CDR3 nucleotide sequence: TGTGCCAGCTCACCATCCAGGAATGAAAAACTGTTTTTT.

This clone occurred a few times. The chain is built from TRBV2 and TRBJ1-5, with D hard to call. Between the trimmed V and J ends, which lost 7 bases and 0 bases, there was a span of 7 bases. Germline V CDR1 and CDR2: SNHLY, FYNNEI. This CDR3 region has 13 residues. CDR3 residues: CASKRDSNQPQHF. For the CDR3, the DNA is TGTGCCAGCAAACGGGATAGCAATCAGCCCCAGCATTTT. Looking up the rest from reference TRBV2 and TRBJ1-5 gives the full variable domain: EPEVTQTPSHQVTQMGQEVILRCVPISNHLYFYWYRQILGQKVEFLVSFYNNEISEKSEIFDDQFSVERPDGSNFTLKIRSTKLEDSAMYFCASKRDSNQPQHFGDGTRLSIL.

The chain joins TRBV6-5 to TRBJ2-7; 11 nucleotides align to TRBD2. The ends lost 6 bases at V and 1 base at J; junction bases unmatched: 2. Germline V gives CDR1 MNHEY, CDR2 SVGAGI. CDR3 length equals 14 residues. The DNA of the CDR3 is TGTGCCAGCAGGACTAGCGGGGCTTCCTACGAGCAGTACTTC. Protein sequence: CASRTSGASYEQYF.

As DNA, the CDR3 is TGTGCCAGTAGTGTGACAGGGGGCACCGGGGAGCTGTTTTTT. This encodes CASSVTGGTGELFF. This sequence joins TRBV19 and TRBJ2-2; the match to TRBD1 covers 9 bases. Germline loops: CDR1 LNHDA, CDR2 SQIVND (reference sequence). J lost 4 bases, V lost 5 bases, and 2 bases had no gene match. The CDR3 runs to 14 residues.

A single count supports this clone. The chain links TRBV6-5 to TRBJ2-2; D is perhaps TRBD2 (6 bases). The CDR3 length is 12 residues. The V end was cut by 6 bases, the J end by 5 bases, with 7 bases between. Germline V gene data show CDR1 as MNHEY and CDR2 as SVGAGI. As DNA, the CDR3 is TGTGCCAGCAGGACTAGAACCGGGGAGCTGTTTTTT. This sequence encodes CASRTRTGELFF.

The chain uses TRBV14 and TRBJ1-6, with no clear D. The V gene's germline CDR1 is SGHDN and CDR2 FVKESK. Trimming cost V 1 base and J 10 bases, with 8 bases left between them. CDR3 length: 13 residues. The CDR3 is CASSQAALSPLHF. In DNA form, the CDR3 reads TGTGCCAGCAGCCAAGCGGCACTATCACCCCTCCACTTT.

This clone was counted once. The CDR3 bases are TGTGCCAGCAGCGTCTCCATTAATGCCGGCCGTGGAAACACCATATATTTT. Its translation is CASSVSINAGRGNTIYF. The gene calls are TRBV9 and TRBJ1-3; no reliable D call. Trimming took 2 bases from V and 3 from J, leaving 18 bases between them. Germline lookup yields CDR1 SGDLS and CDR2 YYNGEE. CDR3 length equals 17 residues. The whole variable domain, remainder taken from reference TRBV9 and TRBJ1-3, is DSGVTQTPKHLITATGQRVTLRCSPRSGDLSVYWYQQSLDQGLQFLIQYYNGEERAKGNILERFSAQQFPDLHSELNLSSLELGDSALYFCASSVSINAGRGNTIYFGEGSWLTVV.

V is TRBV4-3 and J is TRBJ2-1; 9 bases agree with TRBD2. The trim removed 1 base at V and 7 bases at J, leaving 5 bases unmatched. Germline V gene lookup returns CDR1 LGHNA and CDR2 YSLEER. The CDR3 spans 15 residues. DNA for the CDR3: TGCGCCAGCAGCCAAGTGAGCGGGGGGAGGAATGAGCAGTTCTTC. Its translation is CASSQVSGGRNEQFF.

This rearrangement joins TRBV7-2 to TRBJ1-5; D not resolved. Trimming shortened V by 5 bases and J by 0 bases, and 11 bases separated the two germline ends. Germline assignment: CDR1 SGHTA and CDR2 FQGNSA. The CDR3 totals 15 residues. In DNA, the CDR3 is TGTGCCAGCAGCCGGGAGGCCATTAGCAATCAGCCCCAGCATTTT. Encoded protein: CASSREAISNQPQHF.

This chain uses TRBV9 with TRBJ2-1; D gene unclear. The CDR3 contains 15 residues. Germline lookup yields CDR1 SGDLS and CDR2 YYNGEE. Trimming stripped 3 bases from V and 0 bases from J, with 10 bases between. The CDR3 nucleotides are TGTGCCAGCAGCGGAGACCTGGACTCCTACAATGAGCAGTTCTTC. Encoded protein: CASSGDLDSYNEQFF.

This clone was seen a single time. The chain carries TRBV5-8 and TRBJ2-2; D ambiguous. Germline V CDR1 and CDR2: SGHTS, YDEGEE. The V end was cut by 2 bases, the J end by 1 base, with 3 bases between. The CDR3 has 13 amino acids. CDR3 nucleotide sequence: TGTGCCAGCAGCTTACGGAACACCGGGGAGCTGTTTTTT. This sequence encodes CASSLRNTGELFF.

The count of this clone is one. The chain uses TRBV5-4 and TRBJ2-2, with 9 nucleotides matching TRBD1. This CDR3 comprises 15 residues. In germline, CDR1 is SGHNT, CDR2 YYREEE (reference sequence). Losses at the gene ends were 0 bases for V and 5 bases for J; bases not matched to a gene: 2. The chain's CDR3 is CASSLVGTGTGELFF. The CDR3, as DNA: TGTGCCAGCAGCTTGGTCGGGACAGGGACCGGGGAGCTGTTTTTT.

A few counts support this clone. The J gene is TRBJ2-7, the V gene TRBV2; 10 positions match TRBD1. The CDR3 is made up of 13 amino acids. Germline assignment: CDR1 SNHLY and CDR2 FYNNEI. Trimming cost V 5 bases and J 5 bases; bases outside gene matches: 3. The CDR3 protein is CASSPGQGDEQYF. The DNA of the CDR3 is TGTGCCAGCAGTCCCGGACAGGGGGACGAGCAGTACTTC.

The chain joins TRBV10-3 to TRBJ1-2; a possible D gene is TRBD1 (5 bases). The germline V gene has CDR1 ENHRY and CDR2 SYGVKD. The V end was cut by 2 bases, the J end by 4 bases, with 11 bases between. The CDR3 totals 14 residues. CDR3 DNA sequence: TGTGCCATCAGTGAGCTACAGGTGGGCTATGGCTACACCTTC. Its translation is CAISELQVGYGYTF.

The chain is built from TRBV6-1 and TRBJ2-7; no definite D call. The V and J ends lost 5 bases and 4 bases respectively, with 6 bases between them. Germline V CDR1 and CDR2: MNHNS, SASEGT. This CDR3 region has 11 residues. CDR3: CASSYMYEQYF. CDR3 nucleotide sequence: TGTGCCAGCAGTTACATGTACGAGCAGTACTTC.

The chain uses TRBV19 and TRBJ1-5, with TRBD1 matching over 7 bases. The V gene's germline CDR1 is LNHDA and CDR2 SQIVND (reference sequence). V shed 5 bases and J 4 bases; nucleotides not matched to a gene: 11. The CDR3 totals 16 residues. CDR3: CASSLRTGQQNQPQHF. The CDR3 region has the DNA TGTGCCAGTAGTTTGCGGACGGGACAGCAAAATCAGCCCCAGCATTTT.

The rearrangement joins TRBV7-9 to TRBJ1-4; D may be TRBD1 (5 bases). The germline V gene encodes CDR1 SEHNR and CDR2 FQNEAQ (reference sequence). The V gene lost 0 bases and the J gene lost 7 bases, with 9 bases spanning the gap. The CDR3 runs 14 residues. The CDR3 reads CASSLARDVEKLFF. The CDR3 region has the DNA TGTGCCAGCAGCTTAGCTCGGGACGTTGAAAAACTGTTTTTT.

This clone has a handful of counts. The V and J genes are TRBV5-1 and TRBJ2-2; 8 bases line up with TRBD1. This CDR3 comprises 15 residues. The V gene end was trimmed by 4 bases and the J gene end by 5 bases; junction bases not matched to a gene: 7. The germline gives CDR1 SGHRS, CDR2 YFSETQ. Here the CDR3 reads CASSPRTGRTGELFF. In DNA form, the CDR3 reads TGCGCCAGCAGCCCCCGGACAGGGAGGACCGGGGAGCTGTTTTTT.

The rearrangement uses TRBV12-1 and TRBJ2-1; TRBD2, the table's D call, lacks a check against the DNA. TRBV12-1 is flagged as a pseudogene. CDR3 length equals 16 residues. CDR3 nucleotide sequence: TGTGCCAGCAGCCTCCTGACTAGCGGGAGTTGTAATGAGCAGTTCTTC. Its translation: CASSLLTSGSCNEQFF.

This chain connects TRBV27 to TRBJ2-2; D perhaps matches TRBD1 (5 bases). Germline V gene sequence: CDR1 MNHEY, CDR2 SMNVEV (reference sequence). This CDR3 is 19 amino acids long. The V end lost 0 bases, the J end lost 0 bases, and 17 bases lay between the germline ends. In DNA, the CDR3 is TGTGCCAGCAGTTTATCCATGCTAACAGGAATGGCGAACACCGGGGAGCTGTTTTTT. This encodes CASSLSMLTGMANTGELFF.

The V call is TRBV5-1, the J call TRBJ2-1; tentative D call: TRBD2 (5 bases). V lost 4 bases, J lost 3 bases, and 8 bases lay in between. The CDR3 has 13 amino acids. The germline CDR1 and CDR2 sequences are SGHRS and YFSETQ. The CDR3, as DNA: TGCGCCAGCAGCCCGGACTTCTACAATGAGCAGTTCTTC. Encoded protein: CASSPDFYNEQFF.